This T cell receptor (beta chain) was sequenced during a study of shared clonotypes between healthy human individuals. Positive CCR7 selection of CD45RO-negative cells yielded the naive CD8 cells, and terminally differentiated effector memory CD45RA+ cells were excluded. Libraries were prepared by immunoSEQ multiplex PCR; TCRdb keeps only in-frame clonotypes and omits some of them. Of roughly 650,000 clones listed, 96% are singletons. This clone was detected only once. From germline, CDR1 is MNHEY and CDR2 SMNVEV (reference sequence). The V gene end was trimmed by 3 bases and the J gene end by 3 bases; junction bases not matched to a gene: 5. This CDR3 region has 15 residues.

The sample comprised naive CD8+ T cells sorted from blood. This receptor was identified in a woman aged 25 to 39 in good health. The chain couples TRBV27 to TRBJ2-7; 10 bases are a match to TRBD2. The CDR3 DNA is TGTGCCAGCAGTTTTACTAGCGGGATAGTCTACGAGCAGTACTTC. Translated: CASSFTSGIVYEQYF.